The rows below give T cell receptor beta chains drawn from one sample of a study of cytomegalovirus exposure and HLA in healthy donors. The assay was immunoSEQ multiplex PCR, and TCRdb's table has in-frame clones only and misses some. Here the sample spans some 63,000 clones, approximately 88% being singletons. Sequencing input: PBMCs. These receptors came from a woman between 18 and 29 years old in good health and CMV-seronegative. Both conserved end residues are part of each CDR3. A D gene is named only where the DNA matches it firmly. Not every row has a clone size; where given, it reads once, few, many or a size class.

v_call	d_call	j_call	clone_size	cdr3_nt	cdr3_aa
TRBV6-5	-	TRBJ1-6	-	TGTGCCAGCAGCCAACAGGTATTGGAATCACCCCTCCACTTT	CASSQQVLESPLHF
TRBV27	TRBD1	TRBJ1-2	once	TGTGCCAGCAGTCATTCGGGACAGCCCTACAGACGCTACACCTTC	CASSHSGQPYRRYTF
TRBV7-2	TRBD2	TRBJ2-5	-	TGTGCCAGCAGTCAGGAGGGACTAGCGGGGGGGCTTAGAGAGACCCAGTACTTC	CASSQEGLAGGLRETQYF
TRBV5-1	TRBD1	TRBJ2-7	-	TGCGCCAGCAGCCCCGGGACAGGGTGGTCGAACGAGCAGTACTTC	CASSPGTGWSNEQYF
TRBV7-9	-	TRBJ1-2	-	TGTGCCAGCAGCTCTAATTCCGGGACATACGTAAACTATGGCTACACCTTC	CASSSNSGTYVNYGYTF
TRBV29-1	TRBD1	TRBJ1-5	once	TGCAGCGCTTCGGGACAGTACAATCAGCCCCAGCATTTT	CSASGQYNQPQHF
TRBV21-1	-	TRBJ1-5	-	TGTGCCAGCACCCCCGGGACAGGGATCGATCAGCCCCAGCATTTT	CASTPGTGIDQPQHF
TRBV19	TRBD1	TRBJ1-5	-	TGTGCCAGTAGTATTGGTCAGGGGGTTCAGCCCCAGCATTTT	CASSIGQGVQPQHF
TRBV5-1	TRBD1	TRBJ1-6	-	TGCGCCAGCAGCCCGCGACAGGGGGCGGGTTCACCCCTCCACTTT	CASSPRQGAGSPLHF
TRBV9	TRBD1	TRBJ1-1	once	TGTGCCAGCAGCGTAGGAGGACAGGGGGCGGAAGCTTTCTTT	CASSVGGQGAEAFF
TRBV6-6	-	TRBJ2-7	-	TGTGCCAGCAGTTACTCTAGATCGGGGGAGCAGTACTTC	CASSYSRSGEQYF
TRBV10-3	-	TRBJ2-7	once	TGTGCCATCAGTGGTGGCAGTACCTACGAGCAGTACTTC	CAISGGSTYEQYF
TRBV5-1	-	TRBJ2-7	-	TGCGCCAGCAGCGTTGGGGCAGGGGAAGGCTACGAGCAGTACTTC	CASSVGAGEGYEQYF
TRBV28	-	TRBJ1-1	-	TGTGCCAGCAGAACCCCGTCGGGGCGGGAGACTGAAGCTTTCTTT	CASRTPSGRETEAFF
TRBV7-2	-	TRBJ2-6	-	TGTGCCAGCAGCCGAGGTGCGGGGGTCCTGACTTTC	CASSRGAGVLTF
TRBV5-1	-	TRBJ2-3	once	TGCGCCAGCAGCCCACATTCCGGGGGTAGCACAGATACGCAGTATTTT	CASSPHSGGSTDTQYF
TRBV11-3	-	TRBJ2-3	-	TGTGCCAGCAGCTTAGTCGGGGATACGCAGTATTTT	CASSLVGDTQYF
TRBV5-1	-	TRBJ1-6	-	TGCGCCAGCAGCCCCAGGGAGGCCAGGGCAGTCTGGAATTCACCCCTCCACTTT	CASSPREARAVWNSPLHF
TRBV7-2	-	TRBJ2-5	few	TGTGCCAGCAGCTCCTACCAAGAGACCCAGTACTTC	CASSSYQETQYF
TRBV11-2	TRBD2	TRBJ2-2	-	TGTGCCAGCAGCTTAAGGTTCAGGGCGGGAGCGGACACCGGGGAGCTGTTTTTT	CASSLRFRAGADTGELFF
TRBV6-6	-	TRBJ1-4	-	TGTGCCAGCAGTTACGCCGGACGGGAGAATGAAAAACTGTTTTTT	CASSYAGRENEKLFF
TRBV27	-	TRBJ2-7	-	TGTGCCAGCAGACCCTCTATTAGACATAGCTCCTACGAGCAGTACTTC	CASRPSIRHSSYEQYF
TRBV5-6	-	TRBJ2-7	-	TGTGCCAGCAGCTTACTACTAGGGCGCAACCCCTACGAGCAGTACTTC	CASSLLLGRNPYEQYF
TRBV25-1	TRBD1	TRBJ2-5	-	TGTGCCAGCACCGGGACAGGTGTGCAAGAGACCCAGTACTTC	CASTGTGVQETQYF
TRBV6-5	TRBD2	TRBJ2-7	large	TGTGCCAGCAGTTGGACTAGCGGGAGCTCCTACGAGCAGTACTTC	CASSWTSGSSYEQYF
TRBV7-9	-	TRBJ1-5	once	TGTGCCAGCAGCTTACACAGGGTTGGGCGCAATCAGCCCCAGCATTTT	CASSLHRVGRNQPQHF
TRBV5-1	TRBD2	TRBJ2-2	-	TGCGCCAGCAGCGCCGAACTAGCGGGATCCACCGGGGAGCTGTTTTTT	CASSAELAGSTGELFF
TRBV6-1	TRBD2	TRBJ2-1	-	TGTGCCAGCAGTGAACTAGCGGGAGTTCGCAATGAGCAGTTCTTC	CASSELAGVRNEQFF
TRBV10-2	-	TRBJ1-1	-	TGCGCCAGCAGTGACTATGTGAACACTGAAGCTTTCTTT	CASSDYVNTEAFF
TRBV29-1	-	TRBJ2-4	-	TGCAGCGTTGAACAGGGGGCCAAAAACATTCAGTACTTC	CSVEQGAKNIQYF
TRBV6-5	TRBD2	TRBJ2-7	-	TGTGCCAGCAGTTACTCTTCTAGCGGGGGGCCCCATGAACGGTACTTC	CASSYSSSGGPHERYF
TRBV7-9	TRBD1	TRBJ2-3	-	TGTGCCAGCAGCGAGGGACAGGGGACAGATACGCAGTATTTT	CASSEGQGTDTQYF
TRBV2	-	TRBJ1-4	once	TGTGCCAGCAAGGCATCGCATAGCGCTCAAAAACTGTTTTTT	CASKASHSAQKLFF
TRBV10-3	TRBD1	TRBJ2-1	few	TGTGCCATCAGAGGGACAGGAACAAGCAATGAGCAGTTCTTC	CAIRGTGTSNEQFF
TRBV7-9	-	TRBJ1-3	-	TGTGCCAGCAGCCTTCGGAGGCCCGGGACTACTGGAAACACCATATATTTT	CASSLRRPGTTGNTIYF
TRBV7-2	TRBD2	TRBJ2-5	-	TGTGCCAGCAGCTGGTCGACTAGCGGGGGCGGGGAGACCCAGTACTTC	CASSWSTSGGGETQYF
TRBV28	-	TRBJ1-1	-	TGTGCCAGCAGTTTGGGCAGGGTGGACACTGAAGCTTTCTTT	CASSLGRVDTEAFF
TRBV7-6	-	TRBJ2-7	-	TGTGCCAGCAGCTTAGGAGACTACGAGCAGTACTTC	CASSLGDYEQYF
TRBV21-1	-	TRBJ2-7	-	TGTGCCAGCAGAAGAACAGGGGGCCTCACCTACGAGCAGTACTTC	CASRRTGGLTYEQYF
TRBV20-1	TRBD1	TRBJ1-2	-	TGCAGTGTTTACGACAGGGAGGGCTACACCTTC	CSVYDREGYTF
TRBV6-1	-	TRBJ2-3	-	TGTGCCAGCAGTCCCTTCGGTAGCGCAGATACGCAGTATTTT	CASSPFGSADTQYF
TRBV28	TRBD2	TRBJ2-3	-	TGTGCCAGCAGTTTCCCCCTAGCGGGGACCACAGATACGCAGTATTTT	CASSFPLAGTTDTQYF
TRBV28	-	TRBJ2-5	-	TGTGCCAGCAGTTTATACGGGAGAGGGATCAAAGAGACCCAGTACTTC	CASSLYGRGIKETQYF
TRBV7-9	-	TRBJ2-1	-	TGTGCCAGCAGCTTAGGGGCCAGCTCCTACAATGAGCAGTTCTTC	CASSLGASSYNEQFF
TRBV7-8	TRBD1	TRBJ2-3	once	TGTGCCAGCAGCCCAGACCCGGGACAGGGGATCACAGATACGCAGTATTTT	CASSPDPGQGITDTQYF
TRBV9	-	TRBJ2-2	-	TGTGCCAGCAGCGTAGATCAACAGGGATACGGGGAGCTGTTTTTT	CASSVDQQGYGELFF
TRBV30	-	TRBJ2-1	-	TGTGCCTGGGGCAGGGGCAGTTTATTCAATGAGCAGTTCTTC	CAWGRGSLFNEQFF
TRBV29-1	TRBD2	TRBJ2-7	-	TGCAGCGTCCAACTATCGACTAGCCCGAGTGTAGGCGAGCAGTACTTC	CSVQLSTSPSVGEQYF
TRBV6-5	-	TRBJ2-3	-	TGTGCCAGCAGTGACACGGGACAAATAGATACGCAGTATTTT	CASSDTGQIDTQYF
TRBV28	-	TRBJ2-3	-	TGTGCCAGCAGTTTATTGGTCGTTCGGGGGACTTATCCAGATACGCAGTATTTT	CASSLLVVRGTYPDTQYF
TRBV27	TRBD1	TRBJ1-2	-	TGTGCCAGCAGGAATAACAGGGGGCTCAACCTCTTTACTAACTATGGCTACACCTTC	CASRNNRGLNLFTNYGYTF
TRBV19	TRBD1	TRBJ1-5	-	TGTGCCAGTAGAACGGGACAGACAAACAATCAGCCCCAGCATTTT	CASRTGQTNNQPQHF
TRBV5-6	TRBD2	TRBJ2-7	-	TGTGCCAGCAGAGCGGGTAGCGGGGGCCTTAGCTCCTACGAGCAGTACTTC	CASRAGSGGLSSYEQYF
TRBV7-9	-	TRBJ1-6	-	TGTGCCAGCAGCTTACCAGGGCGATCACCCCTCCACTTT	CASSLPGRSPLHF